The text below deals with one T cell receptor beta chain. This receptor's antigen is unknown. Base qualities were left out, and no much larger clone turns up one base away. Library method: the immunoSEQ multiplex PCR assay. For the multiplex PCR, a mixture combining 60 forward primers for TCR Vbeta segments and 13 reverse primers for TCR Jbeta segments was used. Amplification of the CDR3 region of rearranged TCR beta genes was performed with a multiplex PCR assay on genomic DNA. The Illumina HiSeq System was used to sequence the amplified TCR beta libraries as 87-base-pair reads. The paper's data handling went like this. In a later analysis, about 80 million unique TCR beta chains were counted across the 500 to 850 repertoires, and approximately 11 million of these chains were shared by at least two donors. Raw reads were error-corrected and collapsed into unique sequences with a nearest-neighbor algorithm that merged closely related sequences to remove PCR and sequencing errors. CDR3 sequences were aligned to IMGT reference sequences to assign V, D and J gene segments. For a sequence to be retained, a match of at least six nucleotides was required to both a V gene segment and a J gene segment. A rearrangement was called productive if the CDR3 had no stop codons and remained in frame with V and J, and every other rearrangement was called non-productive. Following IMGT convention, CDR3 was defined as the stretch from the second conserved V-encoded cysteine to the conserved J-encoded phenylalanine. The earlier analysis of 550 to 650 of the donors excluded any sequence lacking an unambiguous match to a single V gene segment. In an earlier analysis of roughly 600 of the donors, a V segment was called functional when productive rearrangements were above 56.7%, and segregating when the standard deviation between donors exceeded 5%. A statistical classification framework was developed to diagnose cytomegalovirus status using the catalog of TCR beta chain sequences. In a later analysis, V and J genes were assigned by comparing TCR nucleotide sequences against IMGT/GENE-DB human TR gene sequences. In a later analysis, CDR3 sequences and most-parsimonious VDJ recombination scenarios were assigned using the TCRdist pipeline. In a later analysis, each TCR beta chain was defined by its CDR3 amino acid sequence together with its V-gene family, and reads lacking a unique V-gene family were excluded. To address suspected cross-contamination and a sequencing artifact, a later analysis removed a few hundred highly shared, low-generation-probability nucleotide sequences. A later analysis calculated a clonal expansion index for each public chain from normalized within-repertoire ranks of inferred template counts. In a later analysis, generation probabilities were computed using a VDJ recombination model fitted to out-of-frame rearrangements, and the results were checked against IGoR. Hypergeometric tests were used in a later analysis to score TCR-TCR, TCR-HLA and TCR-CMV co-occurrence, with a repertoire-size bias correction applied to the TCR pairs. To estimate false discovery rates, a later analysis permuted the HLA or CMV assignments 20 times. In a later analysis, co-occurring TCRs were grouped with DBSCAN, and TCRdist sequence similarity was added when clustering was performed within HLA-allele-positive subsets. For co-occurrence clustering, repertoires with fewer than 30,000 or more than 120,000 public chains were excluded, along with a handful of repertoires with anomalous nucleotide sharing. TCRdb obtained this table from immuneACCESS and retained in-frame rearrangements with V and J assigned. These tables miss some clones; where compared with another copy, unresolved V genes account for less than half of the shortfall, and the remainder is unexplained. Clonal size and the V and J genes are those of that table, whereas D and trimming came from the DNA. This sample comprises roughly 250,000 clones, approximately 85% of them detected only once. The top ten hold 1.5% to 2% of the sample.

The data derive from a study of cytomegalovirus exposure and HLA in healthy donors (dated by TCRdb to 2016 to 2017). About the full investigation: An earlier analysis of approximately 640 of the donors reported roughly 270 Gb of sequence data and 120 million or so unique TCR beta sequences from around 200 million T cells. Approximately 310 gigabases of sequencing data and around 85 million unique TCR sequences made up an early release that covered several hundred HLA-typed donors. Of the approximately 400 genotyped donors, 81% were placed in the genetic ancestry cluster associated with self-reported Caucasian donors. The aim of the study was to test whether cataloging public T cell receptors could identify signatures of past pathogen exposure. The T cell repertoires of several hundred subjects were profiled by immunosequencing and related to cytomegalovirus serostatus. In addition to the first cohort of 650 to 800 subjects, a separate validation cohort of about 120 different subjects was used. To predict cytomegalovirus infection status, the study brought together high-throughput TCR immunosequencing, statistical association of individual TCRs with disease status, and machine learning. In a later analysis, previously published TCR beta repertoires from more than 500 donors were re-analyzed and high-resolution HLA genotyping was added so that TCR occurrence patterns could be studied. Rather than using new phenotypic data, the later analysis identified candidate immune exposures from TCR beta sequences and from how often those sequences occurred across donors. In an earlier analysis of around 540 of the donors, high-throughput TCR beta sequencing was used to judge whether each TCR beta V gene segment behaved as functional or pseudogenic. Donor age, sex, ethnicity and CMV serostatus were compiled alongside the repertoire data. In a later genetic analysis, genome-wide SNP genotypes for about three fifths of the roughly 670 donors were used, and that subset was treated as a discovery cohort. All discovery cohort repertoires had been generated on a single sequencing platform. Both class I and class II loci were covered by HLA typing, at four-digit resolution. Typing coverage varied by locus: about 629-630 donors for A, B, C, DRB1 and DQB1; around 560 for DQA1; over 600 for DPA1; 450 to 480 for DPB1. Four to six DR-DQ haplotypes were handled as single units for association and clustering because linkage in the cohort was strong. On average, around 240,000 unique TCR beta nucleotide sequences were sequenced per donor among fewer than 500 genotyped donors of the cohort, with roughly 18% of those sequences being non-productive.

The CDR3 starts with the cysteine, ends with the phenylalanine, and has 13 residues. This entry keeps only the CDR3 DNA: 39 bases, framed from base 1. The germline V gene encodes CDR1 SEHNR and CDR2 FQNEAQ (reference sequence). For this chain, trimming is 5 bases at the V end and 7 bases at the J end, and the number of junction bases without a gene match is 7. The cohort was made up of 666 healthy bone marrow donors. Cohort members were all nominally healthy when sampled, although unrecorded immune exposures were likely present. The donor was CMV seropositive and was included in the group of approximately 310 seropositive cohort members. Every donor gave a peripheral blood sample, and the peripheral blood mononuclear cells from that sample were used for TCR beta sequencing. The Qiagen DNeasy Blood Extraction Kit was used to extract genomic DNA from the blood cell samples. Broader findings and caveats from the paper: Linkage disequilibrium might explain the correlated functional status among segregating V segments, but an unknown experimental factor could not be excluded. In a later genetic analysis, fewer N-insertions in productive TCRs were reported among donors in an Asian-associated ancestry cluster than the 666-donor mean. The 87-base-pair reads could not distinguish some IMGT-functional V segments, including TRBV6-2 and TRBV6-3, so those segments were excluded. For the cohort, immune exposure information was limited to CMV serostatus. A total of 150 to 200 TCR beta chains were listed by the study as associated with cytomegalovirus. In vitro tests confirmed that a few of the cytomegalovirus-associated TCR beta chains recognize cytomegalovirus antigens. Over 15 rarely observed V segments, including chromosome 9 orphons, were excluded from the earlier analysis of a few hundred of the donors because counts were too low. The authors suggested that the approach could potentially be generalized to other disease states and immunological phenotypes. According to a later analysis, parvovirus B19, influenza, CMV and Epstein-Barr virus appeared linked to several top co-occurrence clusters. According to a later analysis, most CMV-associated TCR beta chains appeared to be HLA-restricted, and the HLA associations seemed to be driven largely by CMV exposure. The sequencing pipeline was judged likely to have produced a cluster of highly shared sequence variants as a technical artifact. In a later analysis, the rate of TCR association differed among HLA loci, with DRB1 alleles having the most associated TCRs and HLA-C alleles having the fewest. Compared with equally common non-associated chains, HLA-associated TCR beta chains in a later analysis were more clonally expanded and had lower generation probabilities. Cytomegalovirus status was reported to be diagnosed by the classifier with high specificity and sensitivity in both the original and validation cohorts. This cohort had only TCR beta chains sequenced, and the lack of alpha or paired-chain data limited which features could be detected. A later analysis associated about 18,000 TCR beta sequences with specific HLA alleles at a false discovery rate of 0.05. V-gene and J-gene trimming of TCR beta chains was associated with a missense DCLRE1C variant in a later genetic analysis, and the association was replicated in an independent cohort. While some public TCRs were present in many individuals, most TCR sequences turned up only very rarely across donors. Because HLA typing was missing for some donors at each locus, association tests included only the typed subset. In an earlier analysis of more than 450 of the donors, most TCR beta V segments were observed in productive rearrangements about 87% or about 30% of the time, broadly matching IMGT annotations. Assigning TCR associations to individual alleles was difficult when HLA alleles, especially DR and DQ, strongly co-occurred. A further reported finding was that TCR beta sequences accurately predicted the HLA-A and HLA-B alleles for most subjects in the first cohort. The presence/absence analyses assumed that sequencing depth was roughly uniform across donors, and that assumption may not be true.

This sequence originates from a woman aged 40 to 50 in good health and CMV-seropositive. The sequence is built from TRBV7-9 and TRBJ1-2; 7 central nucleotides agree with TRBD1. The sample taken for sequencing was PBMCs. The nucleotides read TGTGCCAGCAGCCCCGACAGGGTTTCTGGCTACACCTTC. Its translation is CASSPDRVSGYTF. The reference TRBV7-9 and TRBJ1-2 proteins fill in what lies around the CDR3, so the full variable domain reads DTGVSQNPRHKITKRGQNVTFRCDPISEHNRLYWYRQTLGQGPEFLTYFQNEAQLEKSRLLSDRFSAERPKGSFSTLEIQRTEQGDSAMYLCASSPDRVSGYTFGSGTRLTVV.